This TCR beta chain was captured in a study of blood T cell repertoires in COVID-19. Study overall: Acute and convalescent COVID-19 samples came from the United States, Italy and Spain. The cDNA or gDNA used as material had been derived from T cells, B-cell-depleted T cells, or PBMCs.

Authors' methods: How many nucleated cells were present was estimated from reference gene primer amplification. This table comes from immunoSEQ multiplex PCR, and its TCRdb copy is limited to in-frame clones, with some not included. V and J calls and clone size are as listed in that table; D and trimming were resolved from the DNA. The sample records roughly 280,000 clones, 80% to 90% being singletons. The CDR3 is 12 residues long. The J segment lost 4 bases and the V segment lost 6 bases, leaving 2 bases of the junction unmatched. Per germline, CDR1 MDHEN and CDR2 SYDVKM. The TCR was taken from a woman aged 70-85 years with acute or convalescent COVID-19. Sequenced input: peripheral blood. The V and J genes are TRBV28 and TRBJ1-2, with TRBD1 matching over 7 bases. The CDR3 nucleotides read TGTGCCAGCAGGACAGGGACCTATGGCTACACCTTC. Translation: CASRTGTYGYTF.